This T cell receptor beta chain appears in the sequencing data of a study of cytomegalovirus exposure and HLA in healthy donors. Overall study context: When 350 to 500 donors were genotyped, approximately 81% of them were found to fall in the Caucasian-associated ancestry cluster.

Researchers ran the PCR with 60 Vbeta and 13 Jbeta primers. Sequencing used immunoSEQ multiplex PCR; TCRdb keeps in-frame clones, though not all of them. The sample holds 90,000 to 100,000 clones, roughly 76% seen once. Deletions cut 3 bases from V and 2 bases from J, with 11 bases between. Germline CDR1 reads MDHEN; CDR2 reads SYDVKM. CDR3 length: 14 residues. Overall study results and limits: The availability of immune exposure information extended only to CMV serostatus. A missense variant in DCLRE1C was later tied to TCR beta V- and J-gene trimming. The study designated over 150 TCR beta chains cytomegalovirus-associated.

Of note for this clone: The antigen remains unidentified.

This chain connects TRBV28 to TRBJ2-7; possibly TRBD1 for D (6 bases). The sample consisted of PBMCs. The TCR sequence derives from a man in his forties or fifties in good health and CMV-seronegative. The CDR3 nucleotides are TGTGCCAGCAGTTTCAGGGGTCCTGCCTACGAGCAGTACTTC. Its protein is CASSFRGPAYEQYF.